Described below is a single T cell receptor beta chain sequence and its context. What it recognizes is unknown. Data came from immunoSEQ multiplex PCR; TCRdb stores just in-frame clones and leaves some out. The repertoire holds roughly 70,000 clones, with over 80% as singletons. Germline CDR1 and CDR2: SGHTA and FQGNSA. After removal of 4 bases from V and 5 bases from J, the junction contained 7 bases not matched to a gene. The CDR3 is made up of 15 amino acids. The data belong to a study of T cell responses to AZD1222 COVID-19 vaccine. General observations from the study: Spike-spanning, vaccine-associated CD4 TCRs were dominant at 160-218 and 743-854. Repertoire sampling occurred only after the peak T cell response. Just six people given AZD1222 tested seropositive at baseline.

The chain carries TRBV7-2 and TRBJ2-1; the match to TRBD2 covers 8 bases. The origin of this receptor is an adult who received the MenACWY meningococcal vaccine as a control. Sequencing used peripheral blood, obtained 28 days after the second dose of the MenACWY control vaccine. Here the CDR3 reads CASSSTGTSNNEQFF. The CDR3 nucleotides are TGTGCCAGCAGCTCAACCGGGACTAGTAACAATGAGCAGTTCTTC.